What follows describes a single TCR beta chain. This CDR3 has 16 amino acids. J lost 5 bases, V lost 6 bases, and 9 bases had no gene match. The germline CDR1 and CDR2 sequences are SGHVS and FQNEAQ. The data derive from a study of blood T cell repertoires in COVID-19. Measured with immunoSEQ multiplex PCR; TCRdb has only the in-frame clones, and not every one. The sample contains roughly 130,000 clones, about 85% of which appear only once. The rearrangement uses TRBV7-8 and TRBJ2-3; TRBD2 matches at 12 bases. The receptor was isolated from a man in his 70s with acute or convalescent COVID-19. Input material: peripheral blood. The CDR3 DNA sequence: TGTGCCAGCAGTCAAGAACTAGCGGGGGGTGGAGATACGCAGTATTTT. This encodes CASSQELAGGGDTQYF. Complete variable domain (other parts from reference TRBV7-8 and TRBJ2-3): GAGVSQSPRYKVAKRGQDVALRCDPISGHVSLFWYQQALGQGPEFLTYFQNEAQLDKSGLPSDRFFAERPEGSVSTLKIQRTQQEDSAVYLCASSQELAGGGDTQYFGPGTRLTVL.